Below are 24 T cell receptor beta chains sequenced from a single sample in a study of shared clonotypes between healthy human individuals. Repertoires were generated with immunoSEQ multiplex PCR, while TCRdb's copy carries only in-frame clones and drops some. The sample lists some 1,100,000 clones, about 84% seen once, with about 0.52% in the top ten. Sequencing was performed on memory CD4+ T cells from PBMCs. Subset given: CD45RA-negative fraction. Every receptor here comes from a man aged 18 to 30 in good health. Some clones in this sample may be carry-over from other donors' samples.

The gene calls are TRBV27 and TRBJ2-7; 9 nucleotides align to TRBD2. The junction had 4 bases not matched to a gene; V was cut back by 6 bases and J by 7 bases. CDR1 and CDR2 from the germline V gene are MNHEY and SMNVEV (reference sequence). CDR3 length: 12 residues. This CDR3 is CASRASGREQYF. In DNA, the CDR3 is TGTGCCAGCAGGGCAAGCGGGAGGGAGCAGTACTTC.

V and J are TRBV5-5 and TRBJ2-7; 8 bases fit TRBD1. V dropped 0 bases and J dropped 3; count of bases not matched to a gene: 5. In germline, CDR1 is SGHKS, CDR2 YYEKEE (reference sequence). CDR3 length: 15 residues. CDR3 loop: CASSLDFGQGYEQYF. The CDR3 DNA follows: TGTGCCAGCAGCTTGGACTTTGGACAGGGCTACGAGCAGTACTTC.

The rearrangement links TRBV12-5 to TRBJ2-7; D gene uncertain. Trimming removed 6 bases from V and 3 bases from J, with 15 bases in between. The CDR3 has 14 residues. Germline V gene lookup returns CDR1 LGHNT and CDR2 FRNRAP. The CDR3 DNA follows: TGTGCTAGTGGCCACCCTCCCCACAGCTACGAGCAGTACTTC. This encodes CASGHPPHSYEQYF.

This clone has only a few counts. The chain is built from TRBV7-3 and TRBJ1-1; no reliable D call. The CDR3 sequence is 13 residues long. The germline CDR1 and CDR2 sequences are SGHTA and FQGTGA. Between the trimmed V and J ends, which lost 5 bases and 7 bases, there was a span of 14 bases. CDR3 sequence reads: CASSKTSEFEAFF. The DNA of the CDR3 is TGTGCCAGCAGCAAAACCTCCGAATTTGAAGCTTTCTTT.

The V call is TRBV2, the J call TRBJ2-7, with 7 bases identical to TRBD1. The V segment lost 7 bases and the J segment 11 bases; nucleotides outside the gene matches: 17. Germline V lookup: CDR1 SNHLY, CDR2 FYNNEI. CDR3 length: 14 amino acids. CDR3 amino acids: CASTRDLNRDSKYF. CDR3 DNA: TGTGCCAGCACCAGGGACCTCAATAGGGACAGCAAGTACTTC.

This clone was seen a handful of times. V gene TRBV19 combines with J gene TRBJ1-2, with D tentatively TRBD1 (6 bases). The CDR3 contains 14 residues. Germline assignment: CDR1 LNHDA and CDR2 SQIVND (reference sequence). Trimming removed 3 bases from V and 4 bases from J, with 12 bases in between. The CDR3: CASSILDSPYGYTF. DNA of the CDR3: TGTGCCAGTAGTATCTTGGACAGCCCCTATGGCTACACCTTC.

The chain carries TRBV2 and TRBJ1-3; the D is unclear. The V end lost 8 bases, the J end lost 0 bases, and 8 bases lay between the germline ends. The germline V gene encodes CDR1 SNHLY and CDR2 FYNNEI. The CDR3 runs 13 residues. The CDR3, as DNA: TGTGCCAGCCGAGGGAACTCTGGAAACACCATATATTTT. Its translation is CASRGNSGNTIYF. Based on the CDR3 plus reference TRBV2 and TRBJ1-3, the full variable domain is EPEVTQTPSHQVTQMGQEVILRCVPISNHLYFYWYRQILGQKVEFLVSFYNNEISEKSEIFDDQFSVERPDGSNFTLKIRSTKLEDSAMYFCASRGNSGNTIYFGEGSWLTVV.

This chain joins TRBV30 and TRBJ2-2; D remains unclear. Germline V lookup: CDR1 GTSNPN, CDR2 SVGIG (reference sequence). The CDR3 has 14 amino acids. V lost 3 bases and J 0 bases, leaving 8 bases between the germline ends. The CDR3, as DNA: TGTGCCTGGAGGAGATACCCGAACACCGGGGAGCTGTTTTTT. Amino acids: CAWRRYPNTGELFF.

This chain joins TRBV28 and TRBJ1-4, with no clear D. Germline V gene data show CDR1 as MDHEN and CDR2 as SYDVKM. CDR3 length equals 11 residues. V dropped 6 bases and J dropped 14 bases, with 13 bases sitting between them. The CDR3 here is CASRIFYCLFF. Written as DNA, the CDR3 is TGTGCCAGCAGGATATTTTACTGTCTGTTTTTT.

Points on this clone: At one of its ends the junction is not consistent with the germline gene, which may arise from a read error. The V call is TRBV6-6, the J call TRBJ2-1, with TRBD2 identical over 10 bases. From germline, CDR1 is MNHNY and CDR2 SVGAGI (reference sequence). CDR3 length equals 16 residues. DNA for the CDR3: TGTGCCAGCAGGTACTCTAGCGGGAGCTCCTACAATGAGCAGTTCTTC. Protein product: CASRYSSGSSYNEQFF.

The chain links TRBV2 to TRBJ2-1; weak D call: TRBD2 (6 bases). V dropped 9 bases and J dropped 0 bases, with 18 bases sitting between them. The CDR3 consists of 16 residues. Germline V gene sequence: CDR1 SNHLY, CDR2 FYNNEI. CDR3 region: CARGGAGQPSYNEQFF. As DNA, the CDR3 is TGTGCCAGGGGGGGTGCAGGGCAGCCCTCCTACAATGAGCAGTTCTTC.

This clone was observed a few times. The rearrangement links TRBV18 to TRBJ1-1; no clear D. Germline V lookup: CDR1 KGHSH, CDR2 LQKENI. V lost 1 base and J 1 base, leaving 13 bases between the germline ends. CDR3 length: 16 residues. CDR3 sequence reads: CASSPLSSDSNTEAFF. The DNA of the CDR3 is TGTGCCAGCTCACCACTCTCTTCCGACTCGAACACTGAAGCTTTCTTT.

The chain has TRBV4-1 and TRBJ2-1; 9 bases match TRBD2. V trimming: 4 bases; J trimming: 5 bases; junction bases outside the gene matches: 12. CDR3 length: 17 amino acids. Germline CDR1 is MGHRA and CDR2 is YSYEKL. The CDR3 loop is CASSPLGESGRNNEQFF. The CDR3 nucleotides are TGCGCCAGCAGCCCCCTCGGGGAAAGCGGGAGGAACAATGAGCAGTTCTTC.

The V call is TRBV10-1, the J call TRBJ2-7, with D perhaps matching TRBD2 (5 bases). Trimming removed 3 bases from V and 7 bases from J, with 16 bases in between. The CDR3 sequence is 14 residues long. From germline, CDR1 is WNHNN and CDR2 SYGVQD (reference sequence). CDR3 bases: TGCGCCAGCAGTGATCCGGGGTCTCCTGGGGAGCAGTACTTC. Its translation is CASSDPGSPGEQYF.

On this clone: The same CDR3 arises from other DNA sequences in this sample as well. The rearrangement joins TRBV5-1 to TRBJ2-5; TRBD1 is a possible D gene (6 bases). The germline V and J ends were trimmed by 0 bases and 3 bases, with 9 bases remaining between them. The germline V gene has CDR1 SGHRS and CDR2 YFSETQ. CDR3 size: 14 residues. The CDR3 sequence: CASSLGSGEETQYF. The CDR3 DNA reads TGCGCCAGCAGCTTGGGTTCAGGGGAAGAGACCCAGTACTTC.

The chain combines TRBV19 with TRBJ2-5; D is uncertain. V was trimmed by 1 base and J by 5 bases, leaving 14 bases between them. The CDR3 is made up of 15 amino acids. Germline V lookup: CDR1 LNHDA, CDR2 SQIVND (reference sequence). CDR3 bases: TGTGCCAGTAGTATAGTTGGCTTATTAGGGGAGACCCAGTACTTC. This codes for CASSIVGLLGETQYF. The full variable domain, its missing parts supplied by reference TRBV19 and TRBJ2-5, is DGGITQSPKYLFRKEGQNVTLSCEQNLNHDAMYWYRQDPGQGLRLIYYSQIVNDFQKGDIAEGYSVSREKKESFPLTVTSAQKNPTAFYLCASSIVGLLGETQYFGPGTRLLVL.

The chain uses TRBV5-1 and TRBJ2-3; 7 nucleotides match TRBD2. From germline, CDR1 is SGHRS and CDR2 YFSETQ. The CDR3 extends over 17 amino acids. J lost 5 bases, V lost 4 bases, and 16 bases had no gene match. This chain's CDR3 is CASSLPVGGNVKDTQYF. DNA of the CDR3: TGCGCCAGCAGCCTCCCCGTGGGAGGGAATGTTAAAGATACGCAGTATTTT.

The chain employs TRBV5-1 and TRBJ2-1, with 7 positions matching TRBD1. Losses at the gene ends were 3 bases for V and 0 bases for J; bases not matched to a gene: 9. There are 17 residues in the CDR3. Per germline, CDR1 SGHRS and CDR2 YFSETQ. The CDR3 loop reads CASSSGTVPSSYNEQFF. CDR3 nucleotides: TGCGCCAGCAGCTCAGGGACAGTGCCTAGCTCCTACAATGAGCAGTTCTTC.

The rearrangement links TRBV5-1 to TRBJ2-2; 7 bases match TRBD1. V lost 0 bases, J lost 5 bases, and 10 bases stayed unmatched. CDR1 and CDR2 from the germline V gene are SGHRS and YFSETQ. There are 17 residues in the CDR3. The CDR3 loop is CASSLATGQPGTGELFF. The CDR3 DNA sequence: TGCGCCAGCAGCTTGGCCACGGGACAGCCGGGGACCGGGGAGCTGTTTTTT.

This clone was detected only once. Different DNA sequences within this sample yield the same CDR3. CDR3: CASSLSGYGYTF. The CDR3 DNA follows: TGTGCCAGCAGTTTGTCGGGTTATGGCTACACCTTC. The gene calls are TRBV28 and TRBJ1-2, with no clear D. CDR3 size: 12 residues. In germline, CDR1 is MDHEN, CDR2 SYDVKM. V lost 3 bases, J lost 5 bases, and 7 bases lay in between.

This clone was observed a few times. The chain uses TRBV9 and TRBJ2-7; TRBD1 matches 8 bases. In germline, CDR1 is SGDLS, CDR2 YYNGEE. This CDR3 region has 14 residues. After removal of 4 bases from V and 1 base from J, the junction contained 4 bases not matched to a gene. Written as DNA, the CDR3 is TGTGCCAGCAGCCTTAGGACAGGGTCCTACGAGCAGTACTTC. Translated: CASSLRTGSYEQYF.

The chain recombines TRBV25-1 with TRBJ2-2, with D perhaps TRBD1 or TRBD2 (5 bases each). CDR1 MGHDK and CDR2 SYGVNS come from the germline V gene. The CDR3 contains 15 residues. V was cut by 7 bases and J by 1 base, with 13 bases left in between. As DNA, the CDR3 is TGTGCCAGCATCTCAAGGGACGTGAACACCGGGGAGCTGTTTTTT. As protein: CASISRDVNTGELFF.

This clone has just a few counts. Other DNA sequences in the sample encode the same CDR3. V and J are TRBV2 and TRBJ2-7, with 8 nucleotides matching TRBD2. The CDR3 totals 12 residues. The junction had 0 bases not matched to a gene; V was cut back by 6 bases and J by 2 bases. The germline V gene has CDR1 SNHLY and CDR2 FYNNEI. CDR3 amino acids: CASRLAAYEQYF. CDR3 DNA: TGTGCCAGCAGACTAGCGGCCTACGAGCAGTACTTC.

Only a few counts were recorded for this clone. CDR3 DNA sequence: TGTGCCAGCAGTTTTGGAGGGACAGCTATGAATGAAAAACTGTTTTTT. Translation: CASSFGGTAMNEKLFF. The chain combines TRBV28 with TRBJ1-4; TRBD1 agrees at 7 bases. The V and J ends lost 3 bases and 5 bases, in that order; junction bases with no gene match: 9. Per germline, CDR1 MDHEN and CDR2 SYDVKM. The CDR3 extends over 16 amino acids.